One sample yielded the 26 T cell receptor beta chains listed below, sequenced in a study of T cell responses to AZD1222 COVID-19 vaccine. TCRdb keeps only in-frame clones here, not all; method: immunoSEQ multiplex PCR. The sample consists of roughly 150,000 clones, approximately 91% of them appearing once. Source: peripheral blood, taken after recovery from COVID-19. Receptor source: an adult who had recovered from COVID-19.

The chain has TRBV7-9 and TRBJ1-1; D remains unclear. V was trimmed by 5 bases and J by 3 bases, leaving 19 bases between them. Germline lookup yields CDR1 SEHNR and CDR2 FQNEAQ (reference sequence). CDR3 length equals 16 residues. The CDR3: CASSPPFRARDTEAFF. CDR3 nucleotide sequence: TGTGCCAGCAGCCCGCCATTTAGGGCCCGGGACACTGAAGCTTTCTTT. Full variable domain (rest looked up from reference TRBV7-9 and TRBJ1-1): DTGVSQNPRHKITKRGQNVTFRCDPISEHNRLYWYRQTLGQGPEFLTYFQNEAQLEKSRLLSDRFSAERPKGSFSTLEIQRTEQGDSAMYLCASSPPFRARDTEAFFGQGTRLTVV.

The V and J genes are TRBV9 and TRBJ2-1, with 10 nucleotides matching TRBD2. This CDR3 spans 14 amino acids. Germline V gene data show CDR1 as SGDLS and CDR2 as YYNGEE. After removal of 1 base from V and 9 bases from J, the junction contained 4 bases not matched to a gene. The DNA for the CDR3 is TGTGCCAGCAGCGTATCTAGCGGGAGTTTTGAGCAGTTCTTC. It encodes CASSVSSGSFEQFF.

The chain uses TRBV5-1 and TRBJ1-2; the D is unclear. Trimming took off 0 bases at V and 3 bases at J, with 6 bases between the two ends. From germline, CDR1 is SGHRS and CDR2 YFSETQ. The CDR3 totals 13 residues. CDR3 protein: CASSLGDDYGYTF. The DNA of the CDR3 is TGCGCCAGCAGCTTGGGAGACGACTATGGCTACACCTTC. The variable domain in full, completed from reference TRBV5-1 and TRBJ1-2, reads KAGVTQTPRYLIKTRGQQVTLSCSPISGHRSVSWYQQTPGQGLQFLFEYFSETQRNKGNFPGRFSGRQFSNSRSEMNVSTLELGDSALYLCASSLGDDYGYTFGSGTRLTVV.

The chain combines TRBV14 with TRBJ2-3, with D maybe TRBD1 (5 bases). Germline CDR1 reads SGHDN; CDR2 reads FVKESK. The germline V and J ends were trimmed by 0 bases and 2 bases, with 15 bases remaining between them. There are 17 residues in the CDR3. CDR3 sequence: CASSQDVAGIATDTQYF. CDR3 DNA: TGTGCCAGCAGCCAAGATGTCGCAGGGATAGCCACAGATACGCAGTATTTT.

The rearrangement links TRBV5-4 to TRBJ2-7; D gene unclear. Germline loops: CDR1 SGHNT, CDR2 YYREEE (reference sequence). V lost 0 bases to trimming and J lost 2 bases, with 9 bases between them. CDR3 length: 14 residues. The chain's CDR3 is CASSLDAATYEQYF. CDR3 bases: TGTGCCAGCAGCTTGGATGCGGCAACCTACGAGCAGTACTTC.

The V and J genes are TRBV4-1 and TRBJ1-5; D not certain. Germline CDR1 and CDR2: MGHRA and YSYEKL. V shed 4 bases and J shed 2 bases, with 9 bases lying between them. The CDR3 consists of 14 residues. In DNA form, the CDR3 reads TGCGCCAGCAGCCCCGCCCCGGGCAATCAGCCCCAGCATTTT. Translation gives CASSPAPGNQPQHF.

This rearrangement joins TRBV5-1 to TRBJ1-3; 8 bases align to TRBD1. The V gene end was trimmed by 6 bases and the J gene end by 6 bases; junction bases not matched to a gene: 17. Per germline, CDR1 SGHRS and CDR2 YFSETQ. CDR3 size: 17 residues. CDR3 amino acids: CASTLGWPGGAENTIYF. In DNA, the CDR3 is TGCGCCAGCACCCTGGGATGGCCAGGGGGCGCAGAAAACACCATATATTTT.

The chain employs TRBV19 and TRBJ2-1; 11 bases are a match to TRBD2. The CDR3 extends over 14 amino acids. In germline, CDR1 is LNHDA, CDR2 SQIVND (reference sequence). The J segment lost 6 bases and the V segment lost 11 bases, leaving 9 bases of the junction unmatched. The CDR3 loop reads CASRGLAGGNEQFF. The CDR3 nucleotides are TGTGCCTCTAGGGGGCTAGCGGGAGGCAATGAGCAGTTCTTC. Full variable domain (remainder filled in from reference TRBV19 and TRBJ2-1): DGGITQSPKYLFRKEGQNVTLSCEQNLNHDAMYWYRQDPGQGLRLIYYSQIVNDFQKGDIAEGYSVSREKKESFPLTVTSAQKNPTAFYLCASRGLAGGNEQFFGPGTRLTVL.

V is TRBV28 and J is TRBJ2-7, with 7 bases lining up with TRBD2. V lost 0 bases, J lost 0 bases, and 5 bases stayed unmatched. This CDR3 contains 16 residues. Looked up from germline, CDR1 is MDHEN and CDR2 is SYDVKM. The CDR3 here is CASSLWFGGSSYEQYF. DNA for the CDR3: TGTGCCAGCAGTTTATGGTTCGGCGGGAGCTCCTACGAGCAGTACTTC.

The chain links TRBV11-2 to TRBJ2-7; 7 nucleotides line up with TRBD1. Germline V gives CDR1 SGHAT, CDR2 FQNNGV. With V trimmed by 4 bases and J by 6 bases, 9 bases remained unmatched. The CDR3 runs to 14 residues. The CDR3 spells CASSSITGVGEQYF. CDR3 DNA sequence: TGTGCCAGCAGCTCAATAACAGGGGTAGGCGAGCAGTACTTC.

The rearrangement uses TRBV19 and TRBJ2-2, with D unclear. Germline V gene lookup returns CDR1 LNHDA and CDR2 SQIVND (reference sequence). The V gene lost 6 bases and the J gene lost 7 bases, with 6 bases spanning the gap. CDR3 length equals 11 residues. The CDR3 DNA reads as TGTGCCAGTAGGGTCGACGGGGAGCTGTTTTTT. It specifies CASRVDGELFF.

This clone was detected only once. Distinct nucleotide sequences in the sample also encode this CDR3. The rearrangement joins TRBV7-9 to TRBJ2-1; 9 nucleotides line up with TRBD2. The CDR3 sequence is 16 residues long. The V segment lost 2 bases and the J segment 1 base; nucleotides outside the gene matches: 3. CDR1 and CDR2 from the germline V gene are SEHNR and FQNEAQ (reference sequence). This CDR3 is CASSLSLAGSYNEQFF. The CDR3 nucleotides read TGTGCCAGCAGCTTAAGTCTAGCGGGATCCTACAATGAGCAGTTCTTC.

This clone was observed a single time. CDR3 sequence: CASSLQVGNYGYTF. The CDR3 DNA is TGCGCCAGCAGCTTGCAAGTAGGTAACTATGGCTACACCTTC. The chain is built from TRBV5-1 and TRBJ1-2; no definite D call. CDR1 is SGHRS, CDR2 YFSETQ, per germline. The V end was cut by 1 base, the J end by 1 base, with 8 bases between. This CDR3 spans 14 amino acids.

The chain joins TRBV19 to TRBJ1-2; D uncertain. The CDR3 sequence is 18 residues long. Trimming left V 2 bases short and J 2 bases short, with 21 bases between. The V gene's germline CDR1 is LNHDA and CDR2 SQIVND (reference sequence). The CDR3 DNA is TGTGCCAGTAGTATAATATTAGGGTTAGGAACAGCCAACTATGGCTACACCTTC. Amino acid sequence: CASSIILGLGTANYGYTF.

The chain uses TRBV27 and TRBJ2-6; no reliable D call. The CDR3 runs 13 residues. CDR1 is MNHEY, CDR2 SMNVEV, per germline (reference sequence). V lost 4 bases and J 1 base, leaving 2 bases between the germline ends. CDR3 nucleotide sequence: TGTGCCAGCAGTTATTCTGGGGCCAACGTCCTGACTTTC. It yields the protein CASSYSGANVLTF.

The rearrangement links TRBV29-1 to TRBJ2-1, with TRBD2 matching over 7 bases. V shed 8 bases, J shed 3 bases, and the junction held 16 bases outside the gene matches. The CDR3 runs to 16 residues. Germline V lookup: CDR1 SQVTM, CDR2 ANQGSEA. As DNA, the CDR3 is TGCAGCCTCAGTGGGGGGGGACCCGGCAACTACAATGAGCAGTTCTTC. It codes for CSLSGGGPGNYNEQFF.

This CDR3 is CASTLSPRRDEQFF. CDR3 nucleotides: TGCGCCAGCACCTTAAGCCCTAGGCGCGATGAGCAGTTCTTC. This chain connects TRBV5-1 to TRBJ2-1; D gene uncertain. CDR3 length: 14 residues. CDR1 is SGHRS, CDR2 YFSETQ, per germline. Trimming shortened V by 6 bases and J by 8 bases, and 18 bases separated the two germline ends. Using reference TRBV5-1 and TRBJ2-1 for the parts outside the CDR3, the full variable domain is KAGVTQTPRYLIKTRGQQVTLSCSPISGHRSVSWYQQTPGQGLQFLFEYFSETQRNKGNFPGRFSGRQFSNSRSEMNVSTLELGDSALYLCASTLSPRRDEQFFGPGTRLTVL.

V usage is TRBV7-9 and J usage is TRBJ1-1; 7 bases are shared with TRBD1. Germline CDR1 and CDR2: SEHNR and FQNEAQ (reference sequence). With V trimmed by 5 bases and J by 0 bases, 6 bases remained unmatched. The CDR3 has 15 residues. CDR3 amino acids: CASSAPGQMNTEAFF. For the CDR3, the DNA is TGTGCCAGCAGCGCCCCGGGACAGATGAACACTGAAGCTTTCTTT.

The chain is built from TRBV4-1 and TRBJ1-5, with a tentative D call TRBD1 (6 bases). There are 14 residues in the CDR3. Trimming removed 6 bases from V and 9 bases from J, with 18 bases in between. Germline V CDR1 and CDR2: MGHRA, YSYEKL. This CDR3 reads CASSRQAENRPQHF. The CDR3 region has the DNA TGCGCCAGCAGTCGACAGGCCGAGAACCGGCCCCAGCATTTT.

The chain uses TRBV28 and TRBJ1-1; D perhaps matches TRBD1 (5 bases). In germline, CDR1 is MDHEN, CDR2 SYDVKM. The CDR3 is made up of 11 amino acids. The V gene lost 7 bases and the J gene lost 8 bases, with 11 bases spanning the gap. The CDR3 loop is CASTARDEAFF. CDR3 bases: TGTGCCAGCACCGCGAGGGACGAAGCTTTCTTT.

V and J are TRBV5-5 and TRBJ2-5; D is undetermined. Germline assignment: CDR1 SGHKS and CDR2 YYEKEE (reference sequence). Trimming took off 0 bases at V and 2 bases at J, with 5 bases between the two ends. CDR3 length equals 13 residues. CDR3 in DNA: TGTGCCAGCAGCTTGGTTACTCAAGAGACCCAGTACTTC. Translating it yields CASSLVTQETQYF.

This clone was recorded once. The chain links TRBV7-2 to TRBJ2-2, with 8 bases lining up with TRBD2. In germline, CDR1 is SGHTA, CDR2 FQGNSA. Unmatched junction bases numbered 7, after V lost 5 bases and J lost 8 bases. There are 14 residues in the CDR3. The CDR3 region is CASSDPGRGGELFF. In DNA, the CDR3 is TGTGCCAGCAGCGACCCCGGGAGGGGAGGGGAGCTGTTTTTT.

V usage is TRBV19 and J usage is TRBJ2-7; 8 bases align to TRBD2. CDR1 and CDR2 from the germline V gene are LNHDA and SQIVND (reference sequence). The CDR3 totals 14 residues. V trimming: 4 bases; J trimming: 0 bases; junction bases outside the gene matches: 2. The CDR3 DNA is TGTGCCAGTAGTAGCGGGAGGCCCTCCTACGAGCAGTACTTC. Translation gives CASSSGRPSYEQYF.

The chain carries TRBV14 and TRBJ2-2; TRBD1 matches at 7 bases. The CDR3 totals 16 residues. The V gene end was trimmed by 4 bases and the J gene end by 5 bases; junction bases not matched to a gene: 10. Germline V gives CDR1 SGHDN, CDR2 FVKESK. Here the CDR3 DNA reads TGTGCCAGCAGCCCTTACTTGGCAGGGGGAACCGGGGAGCTGTTTTTT. It encodes CASSPYLAGGTGELFF.

A few counts support this clone. The rearrangement joins TRBV19 to TRBJ1-5; tentatively, D is TRBD1 (6 bases). Germline assignment: CDR1 LNHDA and CDR2 SQIVND (reference sequence). V was clipped by 4 bases and J by 0 bases, with 13 bases between them. The length of the CDR3 is 16 residues. The CDR3 spells CASSTRTAYSNQPQHF. The CDR3 DNA is TGTGCCAGTAGTACTCGGACAGCATATAGCAATCAGCCCCAGCATTTT.

The chain has TRBV7-2 and TRBJ2-7; TRBD1 agrees at 8 bases. The ends lost 5 bases at V and 3 bases at J; junction bases unmatched: 6. This CDR3 spans 14 amino acids. Germline loops: CDR1 SGHTA, CDR2 FQGNSA. CDR3 bases: TGTGCCAGCAGCAGGACAGGGAAAGACTACGAGCAGTACTTC. Amino acid sequence: CASSRTGKDYEQYF.